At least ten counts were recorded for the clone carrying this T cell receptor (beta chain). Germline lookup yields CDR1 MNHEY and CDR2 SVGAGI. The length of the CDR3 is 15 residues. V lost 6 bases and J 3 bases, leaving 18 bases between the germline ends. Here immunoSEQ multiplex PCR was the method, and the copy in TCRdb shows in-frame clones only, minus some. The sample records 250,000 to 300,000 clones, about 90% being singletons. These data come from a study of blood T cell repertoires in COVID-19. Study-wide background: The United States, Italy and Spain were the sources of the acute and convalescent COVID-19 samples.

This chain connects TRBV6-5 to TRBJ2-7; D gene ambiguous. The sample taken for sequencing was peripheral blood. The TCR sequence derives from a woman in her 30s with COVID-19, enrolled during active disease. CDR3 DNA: TGTGCCAGCAGCCTCGCTGCCGGTTTCGGCTACGAGCAGTACTTC. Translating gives CASSLAAGFGYEQYF.